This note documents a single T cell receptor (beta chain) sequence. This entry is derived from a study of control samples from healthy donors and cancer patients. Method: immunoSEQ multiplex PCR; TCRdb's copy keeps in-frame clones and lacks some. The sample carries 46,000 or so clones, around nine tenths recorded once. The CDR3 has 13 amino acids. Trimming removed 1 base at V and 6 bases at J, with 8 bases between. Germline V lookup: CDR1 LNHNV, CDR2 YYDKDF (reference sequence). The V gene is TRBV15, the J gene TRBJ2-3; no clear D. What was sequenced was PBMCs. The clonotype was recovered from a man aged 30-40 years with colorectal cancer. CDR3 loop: CATSRGGKDTQYF. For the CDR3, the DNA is TGTGCCACCAGCAGAGGTGGTAAGGATACGCAGTATTTT. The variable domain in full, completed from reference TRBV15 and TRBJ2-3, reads DAMVIQNPRYQVTQFGKPVTLSCSQTLNHNVMYWYQQKSSQAPKLLFHYYDKDFNNEADTPDNFQSRRPNTSFCFLDIRSPGLGDTAMYLCATSRGGKDTQYFGPGTRLTVL.